A selection of T cell receptor beta chains follows, all from one sample in a study of graft-versus-host responses after intestinal transplantation. Data came from immunoSEQ multiplex PCR; TCRdb stores just in-frame clones and leaves some out. The table includes tens of thousands of clones, about 90% detected once. Their cognate antigens are unknown. Sample: unstimulated CD4+ T cells sorted from spleen or lymph node cells, taken before intestinal transplant. Source of these receptors: a human donor who received an intestinal transplant. Each CDR3 is given with its conserved first and last residue. The order of the fields is D gene, V gene, clone size, J gene, CDR3 protein, CDR3 DNA. D genes are given only for firm matches. Clone sizes are given selectively: once, few, many, or a class where the clone is expanded.

TRBD2	TRBV6-6	.	TRBJ2-2	CASAGGRGTNTGELFF	TGTGCCAGCGCAGGTGGGCGGGGGACGAACACCGGGGAGCTGTTTTTT
.	TRBV25-1	.	TRBJ2-4	CASSEYVGQANIQYF	TGTGCCAGCAGTGAATATGTTGGCCAGGCAAACATTCAGTACTTC
TRBD1	TRBV18	.	TRBJ2-7	CASSPPDRVTNYEQYF	TGTGCCAGCTCACCGCCCGACAGGGTCACTAACTACGAGCAGTACTTC
TRBD1	TRBV7-9	.	TRBJ1-4	CASSLTGVREKLFF	TGTGCCAGCAGCCTGACAGGGGTGCGTGAAAAACTGTTTTTT
TRBD2	TRBV7-9	.	TRBJ2-1	CASSPTGLSAREQFF	TGTGCCAGCAGCCCCACGGGACTAAGTGCCAGGGAGCAGTTCTTC
.	TRBV11-2	.	TRBJ1-1	CASSLIMGGVEAFF	TGTGCCAGCAGCCTCATTATGGGGGGGGTTGAAGCTTTCTTT
.	TRBV2	.	TRBJ1-5	CASRGSGQPQHF	TGTGCCAGCAGGGGAAGCGGGCAGCCCCAGCATTTT
.	TRBV7-2	.	TRBJ2-7	CASSPEGGRPPYEQYF	TGTGCCAGCAGTCCAGAGGGCGGCAGGCCCCCCTACGAGCAGTACTTC
.	TRBV6-1	few	TRBJ2-2	CASSGDNPNTGELFF	TGTGCCAGCAGTGGGGACAACCCGAACACCGGGGAGCTGTTTTTT
TRBD1	TRBV19	.	TRBJ1-4	CASSSGTGSEKLFF	TGTGCCAGTAGTTCTGGGACAGGGAGTGAAAAACTGTTTTTT
.	TRBV27	.	TRBJ1-1	CASSLGVGGRSEAFF	TGTGCCAGCAGTTTAGGCGTCGGGGGACGTAGTGAAGCTTTCTTT
.	TRBV6-5	.	TRBJ1-1	CASSHLNTEAFF	TGTGCCAGCAGCCACTTGAACACTGAAGCTTTCTTT
TRBD1	TRBV15	.	TRBJ1-5	CATSGGPQGSSGNQPQHF	TGTGCCACCAGCGGCGGACCACAGGGGAGCAGTGGCAATCAGCCCCAGCATTTT
TRBD2	TRBV9	.	TRBJ2-7	CASSTGTSGGHEQYF	TGTGCCAGCAGCACCGGGACTAGCGGGGGCCACGAGCAGTACTTC
TRBD2	TRBV7-9	.	TRBJ2-1	CASSPPSGGADNEQFF	TGTGCCAGCAGCCCTCCTAGCGGGGGGGCGGACAATGAGCAGTTCTTC
TRBD2	TRBV6-5	few	TRBJ2-2	CASNKGGTGELFF	TGTGCCAGCAATAAGGGAGGGACCGGGGAGCTGTTTTTT
TRBD1	TRBV29-1	.	TRBJ1-2	CSVEDPGQGNYGYTF	TGCAGCGTTGAAGACCCGGGACAGGGGAACTATGGCTACACCTTC
.	TRBV6-6	.	TRBJ2-7	CASRLGRWNEQYF	TGTGCCAGCAGACTAGGACGCTGGAACGAGCAGTACTTC
.	TRBV29-1	.	TRBJ1-5	CSVGGNSNQPQHF	TGCAGCGTTGGCGGAAATAGCAATCAGCCCCAGCATTTT
TRBD1	TRBV25-1	.	TRBJ1-2	CASSDGTGVVSYTF	TGTGCCAGCAGTGATGGGACAGGGGTTGTGTCCTACACCTTC
.	TRBV19	few	TRBJ2-4	CASSMGLAKNIQYF	TGTGCCAGTAGTATGGGGCTAGCCAAAAACATTCAGTACTTC
TRBD1	TRBV10-1	.	TRBJ2-1	CASSDSPSTGKLNEQFF	TGCGCCAGCAGTGACTCCCCATCGACAGGGAAATTGAATGAGCAGTTCTTC
.	TRBV7-9	.	TRBJ2-7	CASSLGRAYEQYF	TGTGCCAGCAGCTTAGGCAGGGCCTACGAGCAGTACTTC
.	TRBV6-5	.	TRBJ2-7	CASSYGQTYEQYF	TGTGCCAGCAGTTACGGTCAGACCTACGAGCAGTACTTC
TRBD1	TRBV4-2	once	TRBJ1-1	CASSQDRGRNTEAFF	TGTGCCAGCAGCCAAGACAGGGGGAGGAACACTGAAGCTTTCTTT